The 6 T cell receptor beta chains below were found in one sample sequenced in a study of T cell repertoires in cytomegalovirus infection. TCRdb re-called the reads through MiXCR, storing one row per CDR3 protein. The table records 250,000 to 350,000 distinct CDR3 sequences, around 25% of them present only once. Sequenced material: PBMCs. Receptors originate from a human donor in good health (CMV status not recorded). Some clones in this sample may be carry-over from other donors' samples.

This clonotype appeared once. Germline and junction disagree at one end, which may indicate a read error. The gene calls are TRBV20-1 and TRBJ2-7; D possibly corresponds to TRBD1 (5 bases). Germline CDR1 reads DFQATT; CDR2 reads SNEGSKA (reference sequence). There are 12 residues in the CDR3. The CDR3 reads CSAWQGFDEQHF. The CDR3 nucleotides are TGCAGTGCTTGGCAGGGCTTCGACGAGCAGCACTTC.

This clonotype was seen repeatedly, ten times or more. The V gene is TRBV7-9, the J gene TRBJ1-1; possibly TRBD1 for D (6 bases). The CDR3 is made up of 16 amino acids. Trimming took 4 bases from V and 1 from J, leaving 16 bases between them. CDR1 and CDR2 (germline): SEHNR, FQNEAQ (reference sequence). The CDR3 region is CASSSPSGRGNTEAFF. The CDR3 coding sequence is TGTGCCAGCAGCTCACCCTCTGGCAGGGGGAACACTGAAGCTTTCTTT.

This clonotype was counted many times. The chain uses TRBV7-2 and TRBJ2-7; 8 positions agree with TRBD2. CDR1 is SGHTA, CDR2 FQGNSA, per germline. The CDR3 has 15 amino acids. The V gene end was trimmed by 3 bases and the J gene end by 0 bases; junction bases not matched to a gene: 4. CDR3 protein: CASSFSGISSYEQYF. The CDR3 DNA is TGTGCCAGCAGCTTTAGCGGGATAAGCTCCTACGAGCAGTACTTC.

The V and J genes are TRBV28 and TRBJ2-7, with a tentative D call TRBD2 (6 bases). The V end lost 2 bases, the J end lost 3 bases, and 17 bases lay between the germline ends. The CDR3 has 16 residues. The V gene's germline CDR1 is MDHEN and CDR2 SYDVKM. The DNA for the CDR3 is TGTGCCAGCAGTTTAGCTTCGGCGGGGCCTCACTACGAGCAGTACTTC. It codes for CASSLASAGPHYEQYF.

The CDR3 region is CASSLRGEVSYEQYF. The CDR3 DNA follows: TGTGCCAGCAGTTTAAGGGGTGAAGTCTCCTACGAGCAGTACTTC. The V gene is TRBV12-3 or TRBV12-4, the J gene TRBJ2-7, with D maybe TRBD1 (5 bases). This CDR3 is 15 amino acids long. Between the trimmed V and J ends, which lost 2 bases and 0 bases, there was a span of 11 bases.

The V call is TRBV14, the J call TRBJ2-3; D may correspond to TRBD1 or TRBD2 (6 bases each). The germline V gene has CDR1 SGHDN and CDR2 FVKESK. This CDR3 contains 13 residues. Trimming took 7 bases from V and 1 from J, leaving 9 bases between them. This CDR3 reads CASKGGRTDTQYF. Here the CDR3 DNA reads TGTGCCAGCAAAGGGGGGCGCACAGATACGCAGTATTTT.